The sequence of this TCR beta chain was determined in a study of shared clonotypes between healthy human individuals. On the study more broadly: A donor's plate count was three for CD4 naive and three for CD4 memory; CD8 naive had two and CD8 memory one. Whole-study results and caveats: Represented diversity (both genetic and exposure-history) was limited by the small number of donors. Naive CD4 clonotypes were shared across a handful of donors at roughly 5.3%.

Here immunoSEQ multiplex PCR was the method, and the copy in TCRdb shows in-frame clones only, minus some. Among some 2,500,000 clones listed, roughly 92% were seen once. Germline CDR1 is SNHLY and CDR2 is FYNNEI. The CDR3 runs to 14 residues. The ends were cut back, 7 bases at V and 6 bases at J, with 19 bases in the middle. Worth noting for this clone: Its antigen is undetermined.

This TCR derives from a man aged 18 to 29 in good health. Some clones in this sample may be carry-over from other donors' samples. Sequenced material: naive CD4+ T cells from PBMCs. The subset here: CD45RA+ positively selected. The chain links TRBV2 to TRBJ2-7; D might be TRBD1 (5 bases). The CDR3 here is CASTSKGVYLEQYF. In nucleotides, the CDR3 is TGTGCCAGCACATCTAAAGGGGTATACCTCGAGCAGTACTTC.